This is a list of T cell receptor beta chains from one sample in a study of blood T cell repertoires in COVID-19. TCRdb's copy holds only in-frame clones and misses some; the assay was immunoSEQ multiplex PCR. The table lists roughly 20,000 clones, 85% to 90% of them singletons. Source material: peripheral blood. The receptors originated from a human donor in a cohort sampled during active COVID-19. CDR3s include the opening cysteine and the closing phenylalanine or tryptophan. Fields, in order: CDR3 protein, CDR3 DNA, V gene, J gene, clone size, D gene. The D gene is left open where the match is weak. A row's size may be missing; if present it is once, few, many or a size class.

cdr3_aa: CASSNGQANTEAFF
cdr3_nt: TGCGCCAGCAGCAACGGACAGGCGAACACTGAAGCTTTCTTT
v_call: TRBV5-1
j_call: TRBJ1-1
clone_size: NA
d_call: TRBD1

cdr3_aa: CASSGGPYEQYF
cdr3_nt: TGTGCCAGTAGCGGGGGGCCCTACGAGCAGTACTTC
v_call: TRBV19
j_call: TRBJ2-7
clone_size: once
d_call: NA

cdr3_aa: CASSLSGGPDTQYF
cdr3_nt: TGTGCCAGCAGCTTGTCTGGGGGCCCAGATACGCAGTATTTT
v_call: TRBV5-5
j_call: TRBJ2-3
clone_size: NA
d_call: NA

cdr3_aa: CATSDSTSGLRTQYF
cdr3_nt: TGTGCCACCAGTGATTCGACTAGCGGCTTACGTACGCAGTATTTT
v_call: TRBV24-1
j_call: TRBJ2-3
clone_size: NA
d_call: TRBD2

cdr3_aa: CASSLYGHGGISYEQYF
cdr3_nt: TGTGCCAGCAGTTTATACGGGCATGGCGGGATCTCCTACGAGCAGTACTTC
v_call: TRBV28
j_call: TRBJ2-7
clone_size: NA
d_call: NA

cdr3_aa: CASTRQASGFYNEQFF
cdr3_nt: TGTGCCAGCACCAGGCAGGCTAGCGGGTTCTACAATGAGCAGTTCTTC
v_call: TRBV27
j_call: TRBJ2-1
clone_size: NA
d_call: TRBD2

cdr3_aa: CASSDNRGFGEQFF
cdr3_nt: TGTGCCAGCAGTGACAACAGGGGGTTTGGTGAGCAGTTCTTC
v_call: TRBV6-1
j_call: TRBJ2-1
clone_size: NA
d_call: TRBD1

cdr3_aa: CASSSSSPYGYTF
cdr3_nt: TGTGCCAGCAGTTCCTCCTCTCCCTATGGCTACACCTTC
v_call: TRBV28
j_call: TRBJ1-2
clone_size: NA
d_call: NA

cdr3_aa: CASGSLAGGPDTQYF
cdr3_nt: TGTGCCAGCGGATCCTTAGCGGGAGGGCCAGATACGCAGTATTTT
v_call: TRBV27
j_call: TRBJ2-3
clone_size: NA
d_call: TRBD2

cdr3_aa: CASSLAQGYGYTF
cdr3_nt: TGTGCCAGCAGCTTAGCACAGGGTTACGGCTACACCTTC
v_call: TRBV11-2
j_call: TRBJ1-2
clone_size: NA
d_call: NA

cdr3_aa: CAISEIASYEQYF
cdr3_nt: TGTGCCATCAGTGAGATAGCCTCCTACGAGCAGTACTTC
v_call: TRBV10-3
j_call: TRBJ2-7
clone_size: NA
d_call: NA

cdr3_aa: CAWRGTSGRTGEQYF
cdr3_nt: TGTGCCTGGAGGGGGACTAGCGGGAGAACCGGCGAGCAGTACTTC
v_call: TRBV30
j_call: TRBJ2-7
clone_size: NA
d_call: TRBD2

cdr3_aa: CASSSNRGIGAYEQYF
cdr3_nt: TGTGCCAGCAGCTCCAATAGGGGAATAGGTGCCTACGAGCAGTACTTC
v_call: TRBV7-3
j_call: TRBJ2-7
clone_size: few
d_call: NA

cdr3_aa: CATSRAGTSGLQYEQYF
cdr3_nt: TGTGCCACCAGCAGAGCTGGGACTAGCGGGCTACAATACGAGCAGTACTTC
v_call: TRBV15
j_call: TRBJ2-7
clone_size: NA
d_call: TRBD2

cdr3_aa: CASSSQTHSTDTQYF
cdr3_nt: TGTGCCAGCAGCTCGCAGACACATAGCACAGATACGCAGTATTTT
v_call: TRBV5-4
j_call: TRBJ2-3
clone_size: NA
d_call: NA

cdr3_aa: CASSELGSNSPLHF
cdr3_nt: TGTGCCAGCAGTGAACTGGGCAGTAATTCACCCCTCCACTTT
v_call: TRBV25-1
j_call: TRBJ1-6
clone_size: few
d_call: NA

cdr3_aa: CASSIERGTSGSSYEQYF
cdr3_nt: TGTGCCAGTAGTATAGAAAGGGGGACTAGCGGGAGCTCCTACGAGCAGTACTTC
v_call: TRBV19
j_call: TRBJ2-7
clone_size: NA
d_call: TRBD2